This T cell receptor (beta chain) was profiled in a study of identical twins. TCRdb re-analysed the 5' RACE reads in MiXCR, keeping a single row per CDR3 protein. The sample records hundreds of thousands of distinct CDR3 sequences, around 20% being singletons. This clonotype was seen more than once but under ten times. This sample was shared with a second study, whose subject was T cells expressing NK-cell markers. As that report states: Sorted CD3+CD56+NKG2C+, CD3+CD56+NKG2C- and CD3+CD56-NKG2C+ T cells provided the TCR beta repertoires.

The sequence was collected from a woman between 18 and 29 years old in good health. The sequenced sample was PBMCs.

CDR3 region: CASSLFDGYTF. As DNA, the CDR3 is TGTGCCAGCAGCTTATTCGATGGCTACACCTTC. This chain uses TRBV7-9 with TRBJ1-2; no reliable D call. CDR1 SEHNR and CDR2 FQNEAQ come from the germline V gene (reference sequence). V lost 2 bases, J lost 6 bases, and 4 bases lay in between. This CDR3 has 11 residues.